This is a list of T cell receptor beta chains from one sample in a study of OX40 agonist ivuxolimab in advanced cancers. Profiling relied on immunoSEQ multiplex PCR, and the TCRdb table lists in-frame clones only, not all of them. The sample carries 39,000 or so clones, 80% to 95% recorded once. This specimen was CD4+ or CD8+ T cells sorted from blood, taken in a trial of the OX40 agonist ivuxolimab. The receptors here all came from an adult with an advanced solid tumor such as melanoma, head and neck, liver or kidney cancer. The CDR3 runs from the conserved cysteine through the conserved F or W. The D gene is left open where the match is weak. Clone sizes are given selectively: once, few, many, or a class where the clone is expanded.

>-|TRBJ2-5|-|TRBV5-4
CASSSGLLQETQYF
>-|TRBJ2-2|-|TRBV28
CASSPSDTGELFF
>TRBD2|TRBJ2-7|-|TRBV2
CGQTASGIHEQYF
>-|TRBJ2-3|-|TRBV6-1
CASSEARQGITDTQYF
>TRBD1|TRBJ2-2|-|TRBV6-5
CASSYDRGGIPGELFF
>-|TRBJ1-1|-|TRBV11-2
CASSLGAGAGTEAFF
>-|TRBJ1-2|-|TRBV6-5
CASSYDGYGYTF
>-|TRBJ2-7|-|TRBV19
CASSSTTGPYEQYF
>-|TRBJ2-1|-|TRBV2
CAFMGRGPYNEQFF
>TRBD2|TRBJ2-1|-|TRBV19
CASTIPGGAGGSYEQFF
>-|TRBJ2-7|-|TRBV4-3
CATAASVYSYEQYF
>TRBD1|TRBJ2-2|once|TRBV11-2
CASSLGTGGTGELFF
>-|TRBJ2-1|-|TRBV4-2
CASSQDWGSYNEQFF
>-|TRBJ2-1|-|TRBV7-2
CASSLGPSGTYNEQFF
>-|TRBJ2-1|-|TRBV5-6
CASSFGDGYNEQFF
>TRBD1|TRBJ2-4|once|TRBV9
CASSVGQGKNIQYF
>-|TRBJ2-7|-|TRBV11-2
CASSLAQGGYEQYF
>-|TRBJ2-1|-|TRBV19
CASNIPGSSYNEQFF
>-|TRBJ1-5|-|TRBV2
CATNGVNQPQHF
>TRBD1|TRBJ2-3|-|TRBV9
CASSVRTGGTDTQYF
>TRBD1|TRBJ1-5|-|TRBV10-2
CASSEGDRGDFQPQHF
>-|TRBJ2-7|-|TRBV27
CASRDSISYEQYF
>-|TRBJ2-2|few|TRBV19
CASFAGELFF
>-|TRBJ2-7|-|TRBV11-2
CASSYFQGYEQYF
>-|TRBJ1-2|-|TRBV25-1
CASSEEGEMGYTF
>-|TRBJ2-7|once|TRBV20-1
CSAPSFYEQYF
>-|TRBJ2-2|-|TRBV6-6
CASSPSGVNTGELFF
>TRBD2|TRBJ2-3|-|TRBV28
CASSFVAGGEDTQYF
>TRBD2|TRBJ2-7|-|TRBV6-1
CASSPSGLASYEQYF
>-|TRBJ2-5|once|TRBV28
CASSFGLWTGREETQYF
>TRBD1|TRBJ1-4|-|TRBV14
CASSPMDRENEKLFF
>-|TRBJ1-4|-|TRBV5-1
CASSNFGEKLFF
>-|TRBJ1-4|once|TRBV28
CASRTGQLHEKLFF
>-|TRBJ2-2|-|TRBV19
CAVLSGELFF
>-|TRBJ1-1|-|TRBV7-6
CASTGGAGTEAFF
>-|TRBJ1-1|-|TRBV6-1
CASSEVVQGISNTEAFF
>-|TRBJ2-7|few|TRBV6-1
CASSEGWTPNYEQYF
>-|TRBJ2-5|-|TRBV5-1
CASSSGGLAVEETQYF
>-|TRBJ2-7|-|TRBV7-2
CASSPVTGSEQYF
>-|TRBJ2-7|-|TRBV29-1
CSVEQASGYEQYF
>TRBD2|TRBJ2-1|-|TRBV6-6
CASSYSAGGPQYEQFF
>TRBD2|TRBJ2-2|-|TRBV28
CASSFRLAGGLVTGELFF
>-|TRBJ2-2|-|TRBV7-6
CASSLAGGGDTGELFF
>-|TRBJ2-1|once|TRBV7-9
CASRSVEGDEQFF
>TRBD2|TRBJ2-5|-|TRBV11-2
CASSPREGFWETQYF
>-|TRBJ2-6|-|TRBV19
CASFSWTGANVLTF
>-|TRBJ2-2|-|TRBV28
CASLHDGELFF
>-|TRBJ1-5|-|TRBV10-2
CASSGLGVGQPQHF
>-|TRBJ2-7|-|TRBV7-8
CASSLAGTPYEQYF
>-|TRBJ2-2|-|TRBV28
CASRKGRANTGELFF
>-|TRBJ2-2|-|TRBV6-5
CASSLDGLETGELFF
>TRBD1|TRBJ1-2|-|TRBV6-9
CASSYTGEIIGYTF
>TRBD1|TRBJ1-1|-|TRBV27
CASSLRDSYTEAFF
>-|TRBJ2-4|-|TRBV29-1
CSVLMGPLQYF